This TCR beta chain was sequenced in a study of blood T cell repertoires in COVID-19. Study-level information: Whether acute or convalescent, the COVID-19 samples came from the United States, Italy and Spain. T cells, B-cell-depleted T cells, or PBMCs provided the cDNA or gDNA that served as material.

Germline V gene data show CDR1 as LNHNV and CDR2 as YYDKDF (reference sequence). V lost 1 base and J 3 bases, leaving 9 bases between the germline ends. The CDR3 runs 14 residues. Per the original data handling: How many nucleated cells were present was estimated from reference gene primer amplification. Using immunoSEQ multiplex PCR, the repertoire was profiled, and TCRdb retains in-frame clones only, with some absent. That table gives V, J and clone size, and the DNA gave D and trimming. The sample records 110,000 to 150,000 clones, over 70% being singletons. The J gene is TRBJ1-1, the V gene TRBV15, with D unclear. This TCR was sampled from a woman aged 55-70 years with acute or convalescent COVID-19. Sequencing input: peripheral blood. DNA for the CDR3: TGTGCCACCAGCAGAGCGGGGAGGGACACTGAAGCTTTCTTT. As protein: CATSRAGRDTEAFF.